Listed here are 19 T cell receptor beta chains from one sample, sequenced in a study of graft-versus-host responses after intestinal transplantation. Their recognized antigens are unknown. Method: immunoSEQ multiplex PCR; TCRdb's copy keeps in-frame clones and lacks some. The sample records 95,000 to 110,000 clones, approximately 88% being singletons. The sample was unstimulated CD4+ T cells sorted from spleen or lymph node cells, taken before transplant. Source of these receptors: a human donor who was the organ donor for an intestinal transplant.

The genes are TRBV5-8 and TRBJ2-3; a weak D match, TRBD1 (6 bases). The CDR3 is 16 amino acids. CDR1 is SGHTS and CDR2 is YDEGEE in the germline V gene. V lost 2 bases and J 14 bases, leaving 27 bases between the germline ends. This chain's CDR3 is CASSFWGRDSGTLSYF. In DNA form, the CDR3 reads TGTGCCAGCAGCTTTTGGGGGCGAGATTCCGGGACCTTATCGTATTTT.

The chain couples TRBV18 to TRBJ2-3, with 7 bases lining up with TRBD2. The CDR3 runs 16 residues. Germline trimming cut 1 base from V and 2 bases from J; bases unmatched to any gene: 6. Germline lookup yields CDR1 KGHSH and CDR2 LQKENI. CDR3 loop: CASSPRLLAATDTQYF. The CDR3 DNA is TGTGCCAGCTCACCACGGCTCCTAGCGGCCACAGATACGCAGTATTTT.

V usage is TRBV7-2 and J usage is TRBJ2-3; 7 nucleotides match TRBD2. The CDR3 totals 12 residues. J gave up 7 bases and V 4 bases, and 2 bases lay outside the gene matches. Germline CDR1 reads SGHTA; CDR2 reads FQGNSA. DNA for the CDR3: TGTGCCAGCAGCTCGGGACTAAATACGCAGTATTTT. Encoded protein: CASSSGLNTQYF.

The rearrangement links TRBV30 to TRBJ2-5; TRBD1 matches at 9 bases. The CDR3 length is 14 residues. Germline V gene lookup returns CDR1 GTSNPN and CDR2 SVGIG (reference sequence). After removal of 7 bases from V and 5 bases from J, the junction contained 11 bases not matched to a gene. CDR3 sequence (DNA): TGTGCCTTGAGCTCCGGGACAGGGTTGGAGACCCAGTACTTC. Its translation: CALSSGTGLETQYF.

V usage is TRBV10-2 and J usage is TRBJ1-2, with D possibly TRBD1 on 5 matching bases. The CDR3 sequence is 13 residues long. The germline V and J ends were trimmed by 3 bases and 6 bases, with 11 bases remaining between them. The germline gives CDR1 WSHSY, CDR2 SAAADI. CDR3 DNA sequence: TGCGCCAGCAGTGAAGTCAGGGTGGATGGCTACACCTTC. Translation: CASSEVRVDGYTF.

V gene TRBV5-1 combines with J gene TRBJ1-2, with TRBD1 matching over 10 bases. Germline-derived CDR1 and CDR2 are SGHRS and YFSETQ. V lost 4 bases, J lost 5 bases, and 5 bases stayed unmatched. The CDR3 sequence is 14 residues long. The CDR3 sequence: CASSPPDRGYGYTF. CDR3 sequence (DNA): TGCGCCAGCAGCCCCCCGGACAGGGGGTATGGCTACACCTTC.

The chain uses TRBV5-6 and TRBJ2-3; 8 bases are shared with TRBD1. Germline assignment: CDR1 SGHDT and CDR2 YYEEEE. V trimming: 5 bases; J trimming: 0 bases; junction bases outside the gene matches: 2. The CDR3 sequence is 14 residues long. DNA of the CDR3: TGTGCCAGCAGACACAGGGGGAGCACAGATACGCAGTATTTT. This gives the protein CASRHRGSTDTQYF.

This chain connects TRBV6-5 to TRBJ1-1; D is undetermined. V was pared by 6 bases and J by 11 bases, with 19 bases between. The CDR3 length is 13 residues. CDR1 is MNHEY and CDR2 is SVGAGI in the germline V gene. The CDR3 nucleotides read TGTGCCAGCAGAAAGGATCGGATGGGAGAGGCTTTCTTT. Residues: CASRKDRMGEAFF.

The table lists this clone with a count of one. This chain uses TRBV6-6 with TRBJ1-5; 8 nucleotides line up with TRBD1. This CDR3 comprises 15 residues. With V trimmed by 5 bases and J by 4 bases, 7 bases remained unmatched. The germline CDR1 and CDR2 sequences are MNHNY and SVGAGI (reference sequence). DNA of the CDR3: TGTGCCAGCAGTGTGGGGACAGGCCTTAATCAGCCCCAGCATTTT. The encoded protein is CASSVGTGLNQPQHF.

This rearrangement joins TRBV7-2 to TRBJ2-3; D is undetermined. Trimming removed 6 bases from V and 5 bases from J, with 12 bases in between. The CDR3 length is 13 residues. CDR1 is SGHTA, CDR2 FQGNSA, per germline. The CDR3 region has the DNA TGTGCCAGCAGAAACGACTTGGGAGATACGCAGTATTTT. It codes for CASRNDLGDTQYF. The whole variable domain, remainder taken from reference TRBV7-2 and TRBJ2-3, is GAGVSQSPSNKVTEKGKDVELRCDPISGHTALYWYRQSLGQGLEFLIYFQGNSAPDKSGLPSDRFSAERTGGSVSTLTIQRTQQEDSAVYLCASRNDLGDTQYFGPGTRLTVL.

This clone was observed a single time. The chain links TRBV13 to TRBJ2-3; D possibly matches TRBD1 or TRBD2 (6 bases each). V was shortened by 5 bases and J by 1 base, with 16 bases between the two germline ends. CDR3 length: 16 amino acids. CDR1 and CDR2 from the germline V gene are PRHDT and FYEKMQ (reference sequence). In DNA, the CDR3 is TGTGCCAGCAGCCCGTCTAGGAGGGGGGGCACAGATACGCAGTATTTT. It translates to CASSPSRRGGTDTQYF.

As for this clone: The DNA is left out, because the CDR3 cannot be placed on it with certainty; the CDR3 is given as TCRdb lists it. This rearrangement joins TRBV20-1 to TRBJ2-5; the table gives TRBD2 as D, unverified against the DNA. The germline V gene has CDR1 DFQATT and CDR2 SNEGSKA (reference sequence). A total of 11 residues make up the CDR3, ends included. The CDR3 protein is CSVPVSETQYF.

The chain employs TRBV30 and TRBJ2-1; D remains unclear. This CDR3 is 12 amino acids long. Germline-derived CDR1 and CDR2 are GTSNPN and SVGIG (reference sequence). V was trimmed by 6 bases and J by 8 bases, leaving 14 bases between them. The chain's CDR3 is CACSNFVHEQFF. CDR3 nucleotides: TGTGCCTGCTCGAACTTCGTCCATGAGCAGTTCTTC.

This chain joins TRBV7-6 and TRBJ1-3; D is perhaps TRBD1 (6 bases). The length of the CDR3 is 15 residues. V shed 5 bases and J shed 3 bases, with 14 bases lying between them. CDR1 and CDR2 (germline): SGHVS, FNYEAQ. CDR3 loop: CASSLYLTGGNTIYF. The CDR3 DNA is TGTGCCAGCAGCCTTTACCTGACAGGTGGAAACACCATATATTTT. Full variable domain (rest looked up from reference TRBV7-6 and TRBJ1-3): GAGVSQSPRYKVTKRGQDVALRCDPISGHVSLYWYRQALGQGPEFLTYFNYEAQQDKSGLPNDRFSAERPEGSISTLTIQRTEQRDSAMYRCASSLYLTGGNTIYFGEGSWLTVV.

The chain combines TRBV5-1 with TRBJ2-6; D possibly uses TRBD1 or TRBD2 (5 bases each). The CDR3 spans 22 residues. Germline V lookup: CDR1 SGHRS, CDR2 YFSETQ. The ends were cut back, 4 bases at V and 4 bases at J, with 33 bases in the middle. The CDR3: CASSRSSFWTGKWDLGANVLTF. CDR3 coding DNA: TGCGCCAGCAGCAGGAGCTCCTTCTGGACCGGAAAGTGGGACCTGGGGGCCAACGTCCTGACTTTC.

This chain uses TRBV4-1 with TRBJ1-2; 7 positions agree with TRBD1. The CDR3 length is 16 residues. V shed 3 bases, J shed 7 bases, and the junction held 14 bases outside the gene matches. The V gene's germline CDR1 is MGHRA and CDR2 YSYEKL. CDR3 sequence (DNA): TGCGCCAGCAGCCACACCTTCGCAAGGGGGCTCGGTGGCTACACCTTC. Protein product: CASSHTFARGLGGYTF.

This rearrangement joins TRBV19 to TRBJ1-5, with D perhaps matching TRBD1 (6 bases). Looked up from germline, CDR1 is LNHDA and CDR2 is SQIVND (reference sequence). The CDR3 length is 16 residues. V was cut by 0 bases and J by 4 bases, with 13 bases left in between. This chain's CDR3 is CASSIDSGTLNQPQHF. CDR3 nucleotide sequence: TGTGCCAGTAGTATAGATTCGGGGACACTTAATCAGCCCCAGCATTTT.

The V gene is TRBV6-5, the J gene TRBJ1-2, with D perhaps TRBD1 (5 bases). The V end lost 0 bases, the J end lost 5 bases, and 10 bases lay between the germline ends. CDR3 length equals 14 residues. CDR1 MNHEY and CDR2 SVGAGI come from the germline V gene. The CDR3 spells CASSYSGAIYGYTF. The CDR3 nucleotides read TGTGCCAGCAGTTACTCAGGGGCTATATATGGCTACACCTTC.

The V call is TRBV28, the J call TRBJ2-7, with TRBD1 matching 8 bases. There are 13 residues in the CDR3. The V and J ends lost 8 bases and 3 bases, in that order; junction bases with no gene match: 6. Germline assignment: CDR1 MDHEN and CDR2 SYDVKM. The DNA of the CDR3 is TGTGCCAGCTCCTCAGGGGGCGACTACGAGCAGTACTTC. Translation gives CASSSGGDYEQYF.